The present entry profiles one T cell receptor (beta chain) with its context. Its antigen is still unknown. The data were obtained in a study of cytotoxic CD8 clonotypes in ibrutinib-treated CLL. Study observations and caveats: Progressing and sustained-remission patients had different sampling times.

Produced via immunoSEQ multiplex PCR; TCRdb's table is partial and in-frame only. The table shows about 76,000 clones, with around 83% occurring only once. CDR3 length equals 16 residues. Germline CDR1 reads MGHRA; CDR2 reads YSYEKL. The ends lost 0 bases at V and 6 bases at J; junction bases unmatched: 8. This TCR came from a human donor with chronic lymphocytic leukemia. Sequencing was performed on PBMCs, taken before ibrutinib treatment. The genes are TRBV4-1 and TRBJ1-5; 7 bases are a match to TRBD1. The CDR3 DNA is TGCGCCAGCAGCCAAGAGGGGCCGTGGACAGGTCAGCCCCAGCATTTT. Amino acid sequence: CASSQEGPWTGQPQHF.